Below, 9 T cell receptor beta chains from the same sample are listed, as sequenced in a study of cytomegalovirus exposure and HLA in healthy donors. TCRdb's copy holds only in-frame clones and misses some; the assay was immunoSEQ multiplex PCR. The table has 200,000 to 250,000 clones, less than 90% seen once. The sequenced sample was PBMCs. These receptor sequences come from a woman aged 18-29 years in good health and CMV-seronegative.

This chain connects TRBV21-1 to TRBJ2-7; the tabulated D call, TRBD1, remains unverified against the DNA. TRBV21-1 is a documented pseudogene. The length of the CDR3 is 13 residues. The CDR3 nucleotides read TGTGCCACCCCTTGGGGCCGCTCCTACGAGCAGTACTTC. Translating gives CATPWGRSYEQYF.

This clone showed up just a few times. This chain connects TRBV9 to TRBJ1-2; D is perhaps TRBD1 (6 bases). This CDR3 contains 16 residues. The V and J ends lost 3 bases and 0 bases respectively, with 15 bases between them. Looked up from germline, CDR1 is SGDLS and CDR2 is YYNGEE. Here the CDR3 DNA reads TGTGCCAGCAGCGGAGGGGGGGAGAGGGCTAACTATGGCTACACCTTC. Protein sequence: CASSGGGERANYGYTF.

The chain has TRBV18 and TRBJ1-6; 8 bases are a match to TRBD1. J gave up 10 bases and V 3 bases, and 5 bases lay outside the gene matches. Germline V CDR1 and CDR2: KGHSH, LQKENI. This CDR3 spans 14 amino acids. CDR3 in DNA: TGTGCCAGCTCACCCGGACAGGGCTTGTCACCCCTCCACTTT. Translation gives CASSPGQGLSPLHF.

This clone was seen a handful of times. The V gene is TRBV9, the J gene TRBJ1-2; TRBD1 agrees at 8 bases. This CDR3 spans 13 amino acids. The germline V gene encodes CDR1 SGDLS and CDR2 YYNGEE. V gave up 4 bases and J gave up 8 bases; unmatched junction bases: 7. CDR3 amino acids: CASSTGQGGGYTF. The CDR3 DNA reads TGTGCCAGCAGCACCGGACAGGGTGGCGGCTACACCTTC.

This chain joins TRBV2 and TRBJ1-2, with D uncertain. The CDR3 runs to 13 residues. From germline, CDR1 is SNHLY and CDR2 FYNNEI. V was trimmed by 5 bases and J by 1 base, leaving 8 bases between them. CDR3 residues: CASSPGINYGYTF. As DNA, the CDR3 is TGTGCCAGCAGTCCCGGGATTAACTATGGCTACACCTTC.

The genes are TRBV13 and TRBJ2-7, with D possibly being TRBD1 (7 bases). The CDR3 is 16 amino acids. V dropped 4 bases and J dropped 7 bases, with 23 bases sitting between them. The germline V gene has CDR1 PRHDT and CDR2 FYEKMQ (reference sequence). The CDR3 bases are TGTGCCAGCAGCTCCCGGACAGGTCGGGAGAGGTGGGAGCAGTACTTC. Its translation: CASSSRTGRERWEQYF.

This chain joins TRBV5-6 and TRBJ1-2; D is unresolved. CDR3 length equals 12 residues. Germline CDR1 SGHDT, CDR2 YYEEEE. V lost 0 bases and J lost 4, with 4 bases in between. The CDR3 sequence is CASSLASYGYTF. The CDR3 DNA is TGTGCCAGCAGCTTGGCCAGCTATGGCTACACCTTC. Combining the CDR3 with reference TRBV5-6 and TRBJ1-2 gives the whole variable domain DAGVTQSPTHLIKTRGQQVTLRCSPKSGHDTVSWYQQALGQGPQFIFQYYEEEERQRGNFPDRFSGHQFPNYSSELNVNALLLGDSALYLCASSLASYGYTFGSGTRLTVV.

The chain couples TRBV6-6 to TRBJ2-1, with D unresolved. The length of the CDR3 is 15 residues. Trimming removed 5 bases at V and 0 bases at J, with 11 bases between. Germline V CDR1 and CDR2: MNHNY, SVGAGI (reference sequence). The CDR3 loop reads CASSPELSSYNEQFF. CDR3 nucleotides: TGTGCCAGCAGTCCCGAACTAAGCTCCTACAATGAGCAGTTCTTC.

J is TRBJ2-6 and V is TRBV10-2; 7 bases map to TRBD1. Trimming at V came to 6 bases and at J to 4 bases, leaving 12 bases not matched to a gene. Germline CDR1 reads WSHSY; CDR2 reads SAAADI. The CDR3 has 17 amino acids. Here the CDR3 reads CASREGNRGTGANVLTF. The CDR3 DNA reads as TGCGCCAGCAGGGAAGGGAACAGGGGTACAGGGGCCAACGTCCTGACTTTC.